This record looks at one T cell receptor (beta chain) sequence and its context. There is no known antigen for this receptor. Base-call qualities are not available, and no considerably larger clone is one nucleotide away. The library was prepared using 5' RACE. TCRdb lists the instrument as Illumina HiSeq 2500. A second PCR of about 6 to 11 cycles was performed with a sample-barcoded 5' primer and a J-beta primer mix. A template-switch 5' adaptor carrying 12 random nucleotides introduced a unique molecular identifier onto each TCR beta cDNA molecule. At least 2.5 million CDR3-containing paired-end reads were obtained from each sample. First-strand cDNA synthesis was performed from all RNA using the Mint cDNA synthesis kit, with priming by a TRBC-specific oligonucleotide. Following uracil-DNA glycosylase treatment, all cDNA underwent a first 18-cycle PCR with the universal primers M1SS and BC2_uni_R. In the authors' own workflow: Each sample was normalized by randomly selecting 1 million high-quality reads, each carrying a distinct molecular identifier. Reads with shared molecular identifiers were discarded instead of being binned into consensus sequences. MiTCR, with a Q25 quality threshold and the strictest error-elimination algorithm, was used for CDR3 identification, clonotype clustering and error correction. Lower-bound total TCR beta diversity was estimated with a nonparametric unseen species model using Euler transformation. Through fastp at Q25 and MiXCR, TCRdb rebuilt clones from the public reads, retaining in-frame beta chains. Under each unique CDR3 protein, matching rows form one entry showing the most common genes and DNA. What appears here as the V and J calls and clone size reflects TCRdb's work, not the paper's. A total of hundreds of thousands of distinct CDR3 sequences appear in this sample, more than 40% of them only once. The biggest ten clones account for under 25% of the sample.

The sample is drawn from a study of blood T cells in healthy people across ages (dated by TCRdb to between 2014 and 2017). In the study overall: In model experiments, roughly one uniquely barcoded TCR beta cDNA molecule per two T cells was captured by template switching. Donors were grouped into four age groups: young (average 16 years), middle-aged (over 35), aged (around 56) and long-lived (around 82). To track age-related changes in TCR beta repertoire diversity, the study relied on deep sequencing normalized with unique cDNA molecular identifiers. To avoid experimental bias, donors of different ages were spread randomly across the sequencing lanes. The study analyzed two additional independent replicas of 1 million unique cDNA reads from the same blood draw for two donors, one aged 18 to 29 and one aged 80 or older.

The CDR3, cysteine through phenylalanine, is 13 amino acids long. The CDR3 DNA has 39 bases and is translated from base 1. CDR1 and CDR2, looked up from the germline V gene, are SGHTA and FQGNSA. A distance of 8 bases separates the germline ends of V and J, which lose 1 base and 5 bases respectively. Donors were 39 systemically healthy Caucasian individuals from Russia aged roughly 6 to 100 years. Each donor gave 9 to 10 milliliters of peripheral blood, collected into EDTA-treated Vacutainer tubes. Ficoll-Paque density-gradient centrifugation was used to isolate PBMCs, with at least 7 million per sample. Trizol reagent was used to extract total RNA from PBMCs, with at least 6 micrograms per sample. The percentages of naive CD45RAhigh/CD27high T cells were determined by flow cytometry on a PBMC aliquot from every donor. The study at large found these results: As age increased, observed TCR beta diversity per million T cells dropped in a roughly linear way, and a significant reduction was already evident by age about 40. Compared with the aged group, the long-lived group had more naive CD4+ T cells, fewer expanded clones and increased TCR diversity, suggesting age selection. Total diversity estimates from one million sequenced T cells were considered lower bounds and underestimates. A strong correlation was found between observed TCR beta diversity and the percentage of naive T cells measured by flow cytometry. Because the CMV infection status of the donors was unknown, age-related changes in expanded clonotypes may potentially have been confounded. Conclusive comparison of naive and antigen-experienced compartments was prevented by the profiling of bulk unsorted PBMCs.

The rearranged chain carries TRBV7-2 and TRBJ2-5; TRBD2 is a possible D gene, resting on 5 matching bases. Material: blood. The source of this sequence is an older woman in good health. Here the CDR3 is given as CASSLVQRETQYF. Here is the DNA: TGTGCCAGCAGCTTAGTCCAGCGGGAGACCCAGTACTTC.